The clone carrying this T cell receptor beta chain was detected only once. What it binds is not known. The sample belongs to a study of PD-L1 blockade in urothelial cancer. Study-level information: Male sex and bladder-origin urothelial cancer characterized about 90% of the 29 patients.

Assay used: immunoSEQ multiplex PCR; TCRdb lists only in-frame clones, some missing. The sample holds 72,000 or so clones; roughly 90% are singletons and the top ten take around 11%. With 5 bases removed from V and 2 bases from J, the gap between germline ends came to 11 bases. Looked up from germline, CDR1 is MNHEY and CDR2 is SVGAGI. This CDR3 has 14 amino acids. General study findings and limits: Pretreatment clonality of the blood TCR repertoire below the median was predictive of superior survival.

Specified time point: peripheral blood 6 weeks after treatment start. The sequence was obtained from a man in his fifties or sixties with urothelial cancer. The material was PBMCs, obtained around atezolizumab (anti-PD-L1) treatment. The V call is TRBV6-5, the J call TRBJ2-3; perhaps TRBD2 as D (6 bases). The CDR3, as DNA: TGTGCCAGCAGTCCTAGGGACTTCACAGATACGCAGTATTTT. This gives the protein CASSPRDFTDTQYF.